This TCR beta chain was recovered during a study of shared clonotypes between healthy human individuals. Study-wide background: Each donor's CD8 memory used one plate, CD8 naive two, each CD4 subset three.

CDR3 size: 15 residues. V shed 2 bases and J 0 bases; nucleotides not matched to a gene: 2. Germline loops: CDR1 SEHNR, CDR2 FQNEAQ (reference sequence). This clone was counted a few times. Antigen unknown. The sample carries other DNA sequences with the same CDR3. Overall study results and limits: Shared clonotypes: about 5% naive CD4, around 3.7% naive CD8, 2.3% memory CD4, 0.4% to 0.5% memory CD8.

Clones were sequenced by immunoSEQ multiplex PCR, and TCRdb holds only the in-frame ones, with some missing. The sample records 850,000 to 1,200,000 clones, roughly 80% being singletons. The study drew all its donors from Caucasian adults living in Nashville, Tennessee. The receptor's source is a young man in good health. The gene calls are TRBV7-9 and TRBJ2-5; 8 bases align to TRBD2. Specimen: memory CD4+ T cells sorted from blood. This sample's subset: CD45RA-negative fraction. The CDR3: CASSLRLANQETQYF. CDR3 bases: TGTGCCAGCAGCTTACGACTAGCGAACCAAGAGACCCAGTACTTC.